This entry lists 22 T cell receptor beta chains sequenced from one sample in a study of blood T cell repertoires in COVID-19. Assay used: immunoSEQ multiplex PCR; TCRdb lists only in-frame clones, some missing. In the table there are about 68,000 clones, 75% to 90% of which are singletons. Sequenced material: peripheral blood. Receptor source: a man younger than 40 with acute or convalescent COVID-19.

The chain employs TRBV6-6 and TRBJ2-1, with TRBD2 identical over 7 bases. J lost 8 bases, V lost 7 bases, and 5 bases had no gene match. The CDR3 spans 12 residues. The germline gives CDR1 MNHNY, CDR2 SVGAGI (reference sequence). CDR3 nucleotide sequence: TGTGCCAGCACCGATACTAGCGATGAGCAGTTCTTC. It yields the protein CASTDTSDEQFF.

The chain uses TRBV18 and TRBJ1-6; tentative D call: TRBD1 (6 bases). Per the germline V gene, CDR1 is KGHSH and CDR2 is LQKENI. The length of the CDR3 is 14 residues. V lost 4 bases and J 10 bases, leaving 14 bases between the germline ends. The CDR3 bases are TGTGCCAGCTCACGGAACAGGGTAGAATCACCCCTCCACTTT. It translates to CASSRNRVESPLHF.

The V and J genes are TRBV18 and TRBJ2-1; TRBD1 might be the D (6 bases). Germline loops: CDR1 KGHSH, CDR2 LQKENI. V lost 0 bases, J lost 9 bases, and 18 bases lay in between. The CDR3 covers 16 residues. The CDR3 DNA is TGTGCCAGCTCACCACCTATAGTTGGGGGCGCGTTTGAGCAGTTCTTC. Amino acid sequence: CASSPPIVGGAFEQFF. Supplemented by reference TRBV18 and TRBJ2-1, the full variable domain reads NAGVMQNPRHLVRRRGQEARLRCSPMKGHSHVYWYRQLPEEGLKFMVYLQKENIIDESGMPKERFSAEFPKEGPSILRIQQVVRGDSAAYFCASSPPIVGGAFEQFFGPGTRLTVL.

V usage is TRBV27 and J usage is TRBJ2-5, with 7 bases that match TRBD1. CDR3 length: 14 residues. Looked up from germline, CDR1 is MNHEY and CDR2 is SMNVEV (reference sequence). J was trimmed by 4 bases and V by 8 bases; bases with no gene match: 10. CDR3 nucleotides: TGTGCCAGCCGAAAGGGGGCTTCGGGAGAGACCCAGTACTTC. Translating it yields CASRKGASGETQYF.

The chain combines TRBV6-5 with TRBJ1-1; a weak D match, TRBD1 (5 bases). This CDR3 has 15 residues. V lost 1 base and J lost 0, with 9 bases in between. CDR1 is MNHEY, CDR2 SVGAGI, per germline. The CDR3 DNA reads TGTGCCAGCAGTTACTTCAGGGTTATGAACACTGAAGCTTTCTTT. Amino acid sequence: CASSYFRVMNTEAFF.

This sequence joins TRBV30 and TRBJ1-5; D gene uncertain. Germline V CDR1 and CDR2: GTSNPN, SVGIG (reference sequence). The length of the CDR3 is 13 residues. Trimming removed 0 bases at V and 2 bases at J, with 5 bases between. For the CDR3, the DNA is TGTGCCTGGAGTGTAGCGGGCAATCAGCCCCAGCATTTT. It yields the protein CAWSVAGNQPQHF.

The rearrangement links TRBV27 to TRBJ1-1; 7 bases match TRBD1. The CDR3 is 16 residues long. Germline V gene sequence: CDR1 MNHEY, CDR2 SMNVEV (reference sequence). Germline trimming cut 6 bases from V and 0 bases from J; bases unmatched to any gene: 10. CDR3 amino acids: CASSSSTGQMNTEAFF. The CDR3 bases are TGTGCCAGCAGCAGTTCAACGGGACAGATGAACACTGAAGCTTTCTTT.

This clone occurred once. The chain has TRBV4-1 and TRBJ1-4; no reliable D call. Germline V lookup: CDR1 MGHRA, CDR2 YSYEKL. The CDR3 contains 15 residues. V was pared by 1 base and J by 5 bases, with 11 bases between. The CDR3 reads CASSQGARENEKLFF. The CDR3 nucleotides read TGCGCCAGCAGCCAAGGGGCGCGAGAAAATGAAAAACTGTTTTTT.

This sequence joins TRBV30 and TRBJ2-5; 9 bases align to TRBD1. V shed 5 bases, J shed 7 bases, and the junction held 11 bases outside the gene matches. The length of the CDR3 is 14 residues. Germline CDR1 GTSNPN, CDR2 SVGIG (reference sequence). CDR3 loop: CAWDMPGTGRTQYF. The DNA of the CDR3 is TGTGCCTGGGATATGCCCGGGACAGGGAGGACCCAGTACTTC.

V and J are TRBV5-4 and TRBJ2-3; the D gene is possibly TRBD2 (5 bases). Per the germline V gene, CDR1 is SGHNT and CDR2 is YYREEE (reference sequence). The V end lost 3 bases, the J end lost 7 bases, and 21 bases lay between the germline ends. There are 16 residues in the CDR3. The CDR3: CASSSRKEDFSYTQYF. As DNA, the CDR3 is TGTGCCAGCAGCTCCCGCAAAGAGGACTTCTCTTATACGCAGTATTTT.

The V and J genes are TRBV28 and TRBJ1-6; D uncertain. V lost 8 bases to trimming and J lost 5 bases, with 10 bases between them. This CDR3 region has 13 residues. CDR1 MDHEN and CDR2 SYDVKM come from the germline V gene. Here the CDR3 DNA reads TGTGCCAGCGGGAGATCAAATAATTCACCCCTCCACTTT. Protein product: CASGRSNNSPLHF.

V usage is TRBV28 and J usage is TRBJ2-7; 9 bases align to TRBD1. From germline, CDR1 is MDHEN and CDR2 SYDVKM. V was clipped by 8 bases and J by 6 bases; unmatched bases: 5. The CDR3 loop spans 12 amino acids. For the CDR3, the DNA is TGTGCCAGCTACGACAGGGGGGGCGAGCAGTACTTC. This codes for CASYDRGGEQYF.

This clone was detected only a few times. The rearrangement uses TRBV7-2 and TRBJ1-3; the match to TRBD1 covers 8 bases. The CDR3 sequence is 17 residues long. Per germline, CDR1 SGHTA and CDR2 FQGNSA. V shed 0 bases, J shed 0 bases, and the junction held 4 bases outside the gene matches. The CDR3 DNA reads TGTGCCAGCAGCTTAGCGGGACAGGTTGGCTCTGGAAACACCATATATTTT. This encodes CASSLAGQVGSGNTIYF.

In this sample, this clone turned up a few times. The chain carries TRBV21-1 and TRBJ2-5; no check of the table's D call, TRBD1, against the DNA was made. TRBV21-1 is assigned pseudogene status. This CDR3 has 16 amino acids. DNA of the CDR3: TGTGCCAGCAGCACCCTTCAGGGGGGTCGGATAGAGACCCAGTACTTC. This encodes CASSTLQGGRIETQYF.

V and J are TRBV28 and TRBJ2-3; tentatively, D is TRBD2 (5 bases). The CDR3 loop spans 15 amino acids. CDR1 is MDHEN, CDR2 SYDVKM, per germline. Trimming stripped 7 bases from V and 2 bases from J, with 16 bases between. The CDR3 reads CASKRRQTTTDTQYF. CDR3 in DNA: TGTGCCAGCAAACGCCGCCAGACTACCACAGATACGCAGTATTTT.

The chain joins TRBV6-6 to TRBJ1-5; unclear D gene. V was pared by 2 bases and J by 7 bases, with 12 bases between. The CDR3 runs 14 residues. Germline V CDR1 and CDR2: MNHNY, SVGAGI (reference sequence). Here the CDR3 reads CASSYDVRRQPQHF. The CDR3 DNA reads TGTGCCAGCAGTTACGATGTCAGGAGGCAGCCCCAGCATTTT.

The chain carries TRBV4-1 and TRBJ2-4; unclear D gene. The CDR3 has 13 amino acids. Germline V lookup: CDR1 MGHRA, CDR2 YSYEKL. Between the trimmed V and J ends, which lost 1 base and 10 bases, there was a span of 11 bases. CDR3 sequence reads: CASSQVIVGIQYF. The CDR3 region has the DNA TGCGCCAGCAGCCAAGTAATCGTCGGGATTCAGTACTTC.

The rearrangement uses TRBV6-5 and TRBJ2-1; D is perhaps TRBD2 (5 bases). The CDR3 is 11 residues long. Trimming cost V 8 bases and J 6 bases, with 8 bases left between them. The V gene's germline CDR1 is MNHEY and CDR2 SVGAGI. DNA of the CDR3: TGTGCCAGCCGGGCGGGCAATGAGCAGTTCTTC. Translated, it gives CASRAGNEQFF.

The chain employs TRBV29-1 and TRBJ2-1; D gene ambiguous. The CDR3 sequence is 12 residues long. Germline CDR1 SQVTM, CDR2 ANQGSEA. The V gene lost 5 bases and the J gene lost 6 bases, with 11 bases spanning the gap. The CDR3 DNA reads as TGCAGCGTTTACCCCCTCGGCAATGAGCAGTTCTTC. Protein: CSVYPLGNEQFF.

The V and J genes are TRBV20-1 and TRBJ2-7; possibly TRBD1 for D (6 bases). V shed 3 bases and J shed 6 bases, with 9 bases lying between them. CDR3 length: 11 residues. CDR1 and CDR2 from the germline V gene are DFQATT and SNEGSKA (reference sequence). The CDR3, as DNA: TGCAGTGCTAGCCGGGACATCGAGCAGTACTTC. It specifies CSASRDIEQYF.

This chain uses TRBV27 with TRBJ2-1, with a possible D match to TRBD2 (7 bases). Trimming stripped 7 bases from V and 5 bases from J, with 15 bases between. CDR3 length: 14 residues. Germline values: CDR1 MNHEY, CDR2 SMNVEV (reference sequence). CDR3 nucleotides: TGTGCCAGCAAGGGGGGACTATCAAACAATGAGCAGTTCTTC. Amino acid sequence: CASKGGLSNNEQFF.

This clone occurred once. The V gene is TRBV28, the J gene TRBJ1-4, with TRBD1 identical over 9 bases. Losses at the gene ends were 6 bases for V and 6 bases for J; bases not matched to a gene: 5. The germline gives CDR1 MDHEN, CDR2 SYDVKM. The CDR3 sequence is 14 residues long. DNA for the CDR3: TGTGCCAGCAGGACCGGGACAGGGTATGAAAAACTGTTTTTT. It encodes CASRTGTGYEKLFF. The whole variable domain, filled in from reference TRBV28 and TRBJ1-4, reads DVKVTQSSRYLVKRTGEKVFLECVQDMDHENMFWYRQDPGLGLRLIYFSYDVKMKEKGDIPEGYSVSREKKERFSLILESASTNQTSMYLCASRTGTGYEKLFFGSGTQLSVL.